These 5 T cell receptor beta chains were sequenced from one sample in a study of blood T cell repertoires in COVID-19. Only in-frame clones appear in the TCRdb table, and some are missing; sequencing was by immunoSEQ multiplex PCR. Among a few hundred thousand clones listed, about 87% were seen once. Sequenced sample: peripheral blood. All receptors derive from a man aged 55 to 70 who had recovered from COVID-19.

The gene calls are TRBV27 and TRBJ2-5, with 8 bases identical to TRBD1. Germline loops: CDR1 MNHEY, CDR2 SMNVEV (reference sequence). V dropped 6 bases and J dropped 1; count of bases not matched to a gene: 7. CDR3 length: 15 residues. CDR3 sequence: CASSRFDRGQETQYF. In nucleotides, the CDR3 is TGTGCCAGCAGCCGCTTCGACAGGGGCCAAGAGACCCAGTACTTC.

This rearrangement joins TRBV5-1 to TRBJ1-4, with D tentatively TRBD1 (5 bases). The CDR3 totals 15 residues. V was cut by 3 bases and J by 8 bases, with 17 bases left in between. Germline assignment: CDR1 SGHRS and CDR2 YFSETQ. The CDR3 spells CASSSEPGSREKLFF. The CDR3 DNA sequence: TGCGCCAGCAGCTCCGAGCCAGGGTCAAGGGAAAAACTGTTTTTT.

The chain uses TRBV30 and TRBJ2-3; tentatively, D is TRBD1 or TRBD2 (5 bases each). V lost 5 bases to trimming and J lost 4 bases, with 16 bases between them. The CDR3 totals 14 residues. The germline CDR1 and CDR2 sequences are GTSNPN and SVGIG (reference sequence). The CDR3 bases are TGTGCCTGGGGGACGGGAAGTGGTCCAGATACGCAGTATTTT. Amino acid sequence: CAWGTGSGPDTQYF.

The rearrangement uses TRBV9 and TRBJ2-7; 9 bases agree with TRBD1. This CDR3 has 15 amino acids. CDR1 and CDR2 from the germline V gene are SGDLS and YYNGEE. V trimming: 0 bases; J trimming: 3 bases; junction bases outside the gene matches: 4. CDR3 DNA sequence: TGTGCCAGCAGCGTAGGAGGGACAGGGAACTACGAGCAGTACTTC. It is translated as CASSVGGTGNYEQYF.

The chain joins TRBV27 to TRBJ1-6; tentatively, D is TRBD1 (6 bases). V lost 5 bases to trimming and J lost 9 bases, with 14 bases between them. CDR1 is MNHEY and CDR2 is SMNVEV in the germline V gene (reference sequence). The CDR3 is 14 residues long. The CDR3 DNA reads TGTGCCAGCAGTCCGGAGGGGGGGATTTCACCCCTCCACTTT. Its translation: CASSPEGGISPLHF.